The 32 T cell receptor beta chains in this list originate from one sample, sequenced in a study of CD8+CD57+ T cells in acquired aplastic anemia. CD8+CD57+ cell expansion had been shown by flow cytometry in patients chosen for sequencing. Using genomic DNA as the template, TCR beta VDJ and CDR3 profiling was carried out. TCRdb independently ran MiXCR on the reads; one entry per CDR3 protein. The sample has about 200,000 distinct CDR3 sequences, more than 55% seen once. The sample consisted of sorted CD4+, CD8+, or CD8+CD57+ T cells (not recorded which) from PBMCs. The source of these receptors is a human donor with aplastic anemia.

This clonotype was detected many times. The rearrangement links TRBV5-1 to TRBJ1-2, with a tentative D call TRBD1 (5 bases). The CDR3 covers 14 residues. Per the germline V gene, CDR1 is SGHRS and CDR2 is YFSETQ. V dropped 3 bases and J dropped 4 bases, with 13 bases sitting between them. The CDR3 DNA reads TGCGCCAGCAGCTCCGGCGACAGTTCCTATGGCTACACCTTC. Translated: CASSSGDSSYGYTF. The full variable domain, completed using reference TRBV5-1 and TRBJ1-2, is KAGVTQTPRYLIKTRGQQVTLSCSPISGHRSVSWYQQTPGQGLQFLFEYFSETQRNKGNFPGRFSGRQFSNSRSEMNVSTLELGDSALYLCASSSGDSSYGYTFGSGTRLTVV.

The chain uses TRBV10-3 and TRBJ2-1; D gene ambiguous. V lost 0 bases, J lost 6 bases, and 9 bases lay in between. Germline V gives CDR1 ENHRY, CDR2 SYGVKD. The length of the CDR3 is 14 residues. Here the CDR3 reads CAISESIGTNEQFF. The CDR3 region has the DNA TGTGCCATCAGTGAGTCGATAGGCACCAATGAGCAGTTCTTC.

There are many counts of this clonotype. The J gene is TRBJ1-6, the V gene TRBV28; D unclear. Trimming left V 2 bases short and J 10 bases short, with 6 bases between. The CDR3 is 12 residues long. Germline V gene sequence: CDR1 MDHEN, CDR2 SYDVKM. The CDR3 sequence is CASSLPGSPLHF. The CDR3, as DNA: TGTGCCAGCAGTTTACCGGGATCACCCCTCCACTTT.

This clonotype was found a few times. The chain uses TRBV6-4 and TRBJ2-3, with TRBD2 matching over 8 bases. The CDR3 has 16 residues. The V and J ends lost 4 bases and 5 bases, in that order; junction bases with no gene match: 11. Germline assignment: CDR1 MRHNA and CDR2 SNTAGT. The CDR3 coding sequence is TGTGCCAGCAGTGTTCTGGGACTAGGAGGAGGAGATACGCAGTATTTT. This codes for CASSVLGLGGGDTQYF.

This chain links TRBV2 with TRBJ2-7; the D gene is possibly TRBD2 (5 bases). V lost 4 bases, J lost 0 bases, and 13 bases lay in between. The germline V gene encodes CDR1 SNHLY and CDR2 FYNNEI. CDR3 length equals 15 residues. The CDR3: CASSGSSGSSYEQYF. The CDR3 nucleotides read TGTGCCAGCAGTGGATCGAGCGGCAGCTCCTACGAGCAGTACTTC.

Turning to this clonotype: One end of the junction varies from germline; a read error may be responsible. The gene calls are TRBV10-3 and TRBJ1-3; perhaps TRBD1 as D (5 bases). Germline V gene data show CDR1 as ENHRY and CDR2 as SYGVKD. The CDR3 consists of 14 residues. This chain's CDR3 is CASSRGTDGNTIYF. The CDR3 nucleotides read TGTGCCAGCAGTAGGGGTACAGATGGAAACACCATATATTTT.

V gene TRBV7-3 combines with J gene TRBJ1-1, with D unresolved. The CDR3 covers 13 residues. Trimming stripped 5 bases from V and 1 base from J, with 8 bases between. CDR1 SGHTA and CDR2 FQGTGA come from the germline V gene. Written as DNA, the CDR3 is TGTGCCAGCAGCAAAGACACGAACACTGAAGCTTTCTTT. Its protein is CASSKDTNTEAFF. Supplemented by reference TRBV7-3 and TRBJ1-1, the full variable domain reads GAGVSQTPSNKVTEKGKYVELRCDPISGHTALYWYRQSLGQGPEFLIYFQGTGAADDSGLPNDRFFAVRPEGSVSTLKIQRTERGDSAVYLCASSKDTNTEAFFGQGTRLTVV.

As for this clonotype: The conserved phenylalanine or tryptophan normally closing the CDR3 is absent here, so this likely arose from a read error. The CDR3: CATSRTGVGANYGYTL. In DNA, the CDR3 is TGTGCCACCAGCAGGACAGGGGTTGGAGCTAACTATGGCTACACCCTC. The V call is TRBV15, the J call TRBJ1-2, with TRBD1 matching 8 bases. V shed 3 bases and J 0 bases; nucleotides not matched to a gene: 6. The germline gives CDR1 LNHNV, CDR2 YYDKDF (reference sequence). CDR3 length equals 16 residues.

The count of this clonotype is one. The J gene is TRBJ2-7, the V gene TRBV27; 9 nucleotides line up with TRBD1. Losses at the gene ends were 5 bases for V and 5 bases for J; bases not matched to a gene: 10. This CDR3 is built from 15 residues. Per germline, CDR1 MNHEY and CDR2 SMNVEV (reference sequence). The CDR3 loop is CASSDEGQGFDEQYF. In nucleotides, the CDR3 is TGTGCCAGCAGTGACGAGGGACAGGGTTTTGACGAGCAGTACTTC.

There are a few counts of this clonotype. An end of the junction does not agree with germline; a read error may underlie this. The rearrangement joins TRBV7-3 to TRBJ1-2; D not certain. CDR1 and CDR2 (germline): SGHTA, FQGTGA. The CDR3 totals 13 residues. The CDR3 nucleotides are TGTGCCAGCAGTTTAACAAGGACGTATGGCTACACCTTC. This encodes CASSLTRTYGYTF.

Written as DNA, the CDR3 is TGCAGCGTGGCGGGACTAGCGGGAGGAACAGATACGCAGTATTTT. It translates to CSVAGLAGGTDTQYF. V and J are TRBV29-1 and TRBJ2-3; 15 nucleotides agree with TRBD2. CDR1 and CDR2 (germline): SQVTM, ANQGSEA. CDR3 size: 15 residues. The V and J ends lost 6 bases and 3 bases, in that order; junction bases with no gene match: 4.

The chain couples TRBV20-1 to TRBJ1-1; TRBD1 is a possible D gene (6 bases). Germline lookup yields CDR1 DFQATT and CDR2 SNEGSKA (reference sequence). This CDR3 has 15 amino acids. With 0 bases removed from V and 2 bases from J, the gap between germline ends came to 13 bases. CDR3 in amino acids: CSARDTSGVNTEAFF. CDR3 DNA sequence: TGCAGTGCTAGAGATACTTCAGGGGTCAACACTGAAGCTTTCTTT.

This sequence joins TRBV15 and TRBJ2-5, with 10 bases lining up with TRBD1. Germline loops: CDR1 LNHNV, CDR2 YYDKDF (reference sequence). The CDR3 spans 15 residues. V was pared by 4 bases and J by 3 bases, with 5 bases of the junction left unmatched. In DNA, the CDR3 is TGTGCCACCAGCACCCTGGGGACAGGGGAAGAGACCCAGTACTTC. It yields the protein CATSTLGTGEETQYF.

This clonotype came up many times. The chain couples TRBV6-5 to TRBJ2-5; D might be TRBD2 (6 bases). The CDR3 has 15 amino acids. Germline CDR1 is MNHEY and CDR2 is SVGAGI. Trimming removed 0 bases at V and 5 bases at J, with 13 bases between. For the CDR3, the DNA is TGTGCCAGCAGTTACTCTCGTGGGGGGTGGGAGACCCAGTACTTC. It yields the protein CASSYSRGGWETQYF.

The V gene is TRBV5-1, the J gene TRBJ2-2, with TRBD2 as a possible D gene (5 bases). Germline-derived CDR1 and CDR2 are SGHRS and YFSETQ. The CDR3 contains 14 residues. V was shortened by 4 bases and J by 4 bases, with 11 bases between the two germline ends. This CDR3 reads CASSELRGTGELFF. DNA of the CDR3: TGCGCCAGCAGCGAACTTCGGGGCACCGGGGAGCTGTTTTTT.

V and J are TRBV7-9 and TRBJ2-7, with TRBD1 matching over 7 bases. The trim removed 5 bases at V and 4 bases at J, leaving 8 bases unmatched. CDR1 is SEHNR, CDR2 FQNEAQ, per germline (reference sequence). This CDR3 has 14 residues. CDR3 loop: CASSPRDSLYEQYF. In DNA form, the CDR3 reads TGTGCCAGCAGCCCCCGGGACAGCCTATACGAGCAGTACTTC.

The rearrangement links TRBV29-1 to TRBJ2-3; a weak D match, TRBD2 (5 bases). CDR3 length: 13 residues. Trimming removed 6 bases from V and 3 bases from J, with 13 bases in between. Germline assignment: CDR1 SQVTM and CDR2 ANQGSEA. In nucleotides, the CDR3 is TGCAGCGTGGAGGCCCCGCCGACAGATACGCAGTATTTT. Encoded protein: CSVEAPPTDTQYF.

The chain couples TRBV14 to TRBJ1-1, with D uncertain. The V end lost 6 bases, the J end lost 2 bases, and 13 bases lay between the germline ends. Germline V gene lookup returns CDR1 SGHDN and CDR2 FVKESK. The CDR3 has 14 amino acids. CDR3 amino acids: CASSVLLTNTEAFF. CDR3 coding DNA: TGTGCCAGCAGTGTCCTTTTGACTAACACTGAAGCTTTCTTT.

The gene calls are TRBV7-8 and TRBJ1-2; D is possibly TRBD1 (5 bases). Trimming shortened V by 5 bases and J by 7 bases, and 14 bases separated the two germline ends. The germline gives CDR1 SGHVS, CDR2 FQNEAQ. CDR3 length: 13 amino acids. The CDR3 DNA is TGTGCCAGCAGCATCTCAGGGTCAAGTGGCTACACCTTC. Translated, it gives CASSISGSSGYTF.

The V call is TRBV20-1, the J call TRBJ1-2; D remains ambiguous. Germline-derived CDR1 and CDR2 are DFQATT and SNEGSKA (reference sequence). Trimming removed 3 bases from V and 6 bases from J, with 5 bases in between. The CDR3 consists of 10 residues. CDR3 nucleotides: TGCAGTGCTAGGGATAATGGCTACACCTTC. Translation: CSARDNGYTF.

The chain combines TRBV20-1 with TRBJ1-2, with 11 bases identical to TRBD1. J lost 8 bases, V lost 1 base, and 0 bases had no gene match. Germline CDR1 is DFQATT and CDR2 is SNEGSKA (reference sequence). The CDR3 has 12 amino acids. The CDR3 DNA follows: TGCAGTGCTAGAGGGACAGGGGGCGGCTACACCTTC. Protein sequence: CSARGTGGGYTF.

J is TRBJ2-1 and V is TRBV20-1; 9 nucleotides line up with TRBD2. Germline CDR1 reads DFQATT; CDR2 reads SNEGSKA (reference sequence). This CDR3 has 15 amino acids. The J segment lost 1 base and the V segment lost 6 bases, leaving 7 bases of the junction unmatched. The DNA for the CDR3 is TGCAGTGCGAGGAGCGGGAGGACTTCCTACAATGAGCAGTTCTTC. This codes for CSARSGRTSYNEQFF.

The V call is TRBV5-8, the J call TRBJ1-6; D uncertain. The CDR3 covers 16 residues. Germline values: CDR1 SGHTS, CDR2 YDEGEE. Trimming removed 1 base at V and 7 bases at J, with 15 bases between. The chain's CDR3 is CASSLYQTEKNSPLHF. CDR3 DNA sequence: TGTGCCAGCAGCTTGTATCAAACGGAGAAGAATTCACCCCTCCACTTT. Using reference TRBV5-8 and TRBJ1-6 for the parts outside the CDR3, the full variable domain is EAGVTQSPTHLIKTRGQQATLRCSPISGHTSVYWYQQALGLGLQFLLWYDEGEERNRGNFPPRFSGRQFPNYSSELNVNALELEDSALYLCASSLYQTEKNSPLHFGNGTRLTVT.

This chain uses TRBV20-1 with TRBJ1-2; 10 positions agree with TRBD1. This CDR3 region has 12 residues. V lost 6 bases, J lost 8 bases, and 6 bases stayed unmatched. CDR1 DFQATT and CDR2 SNEGSKA come from the germline V gene (reference sequence). The CDR3 DNA reads as TGCAGTGCACAAGACAGGGGGCAAGGCTACACCTTC. Amino acid sequence: CSAQDRGQGYTF.

The chain links TRBV29-1 to TRBJ1-4; D possibly corresponds to TRBD1 (5 bases). This CDR3 has 12 amino acids. Deletions cut 4 bases from V and 6 bases from J, with 9 bases between. The germline gives CDR1 SQVTM, CDR2 ANQGSEA. CDR3 bases: TGCAGCGTTGGGGGGAATTATGAAAAACTGTTTTTT. This sequence encodes CSVGGNYEKLFF.

The chain links TRBV5-1 to TRBJ2-1, with TRBD2 identical over 9 bases. Germline V gives CDR1 SGHRS, CDR2 YFSETQ. The CDR3 runs to 16 residues. J was trimmed by 8 bases and V by 4 bases; bases with no gene match: 13. The CDR3 coding sequence is TGCGCCAGCAGCCTCTCCGGGACTAGCAGGATCGATGAGCAGTTCTTC. Encoded protein: CASSLSGTSRIDEQFF. The whole variable domain, filled in from reference TRBV5-1 and TRBJ2-1, reads KAGVTQTPRYLIKTRGQQVTLSCSPISGHRSVSWYQQTPGQGLQFLFEYFSETQRNKGNFPGRFSGRQFSNSRSEMNVSTLELGDSALYLCASSLSGTSRIDEQFFGPGTRLTVL.

This clonotype was seen a few times. This likely comes from a read error, as the CDR3 has no conserved phenylalanine or tryptophan at its end. Because the CDR3's place on the DNA is in doubt, the DNA is left out and the CDR3 is given as listed by TCRdb. V usage is TRBV29-1 and J usage is TRBJ1-6; the table's D gene call, TRBD1, was not cross checked with the DNA. Looked up from germline, CDR1 is SQVTM and CDR2 is ANQGSEA. The CDR3 has 11 residues if both end residues are counted. The chain's CDR3 is CSKATYREQGS.

This chain joins TRBV6-5 and TRBJ1-1; possible D gene TRBD1, 5 bases. Per the germline V gene, CDR1 is MNHEY and CDR2 is SVGAGI. V dropped 0 bases and J dropped 6 bases, with 8 bases sitting between them. The CDR3 runs to 13 residues. The CDR3 protein is CASSYSKGSEAFF. The DNA of the CDR3 is TGTGCCAGCAGTTACTCGAAGGGGTCTGAAGCTTTCTTT.

The CDR3 coding sequence is TGCGCCAGCAGCTTGTTTCCGGGCGAAGAGACCCAGTACTTC. This encodes CASSLFPGEETQYF. This chain uses TRBV5-1 with TRBJ2-5; no firm D call. CDR1 and CDR2 (germline): SGHRS, YFSETQ. Trimming shortened V by 1 base and J by 3 bases, and 10 bases separated the two germline ends. The length of the CDR3 is 14 residues.

The gene calls are TRBV7-2 and TRBJ2-5; the match to TRBD1 covers 7 bases. Germline loops: CDR1 SGHTA, CDR2 FQGNSA. The V and J ends lost 4 bases and 5 bases, in that order; junction bases with no gene match: 10. The CDR3 spans 15 residues. CDR3 nucleotide sequence: TGTGCCAGCAGCTGGACTCAGAACAGGGGCGAGACCCAGTACTTC. It codes for CASSWTQNRGETQYF.

There are many counts of this clonotype. The rearrangement links TRBV28 to TRBJ1-6; no firm D call. The germline V and J ends were trimmed by 3 bases and 4 bases, with 7 bases remaining between them. The CDR3 spans 14 residues. CDR1 MDHEN and CDR2 SYDVKM come from the germline V gene. The CDR3: CASSLRDYNSPLHF. The CDR3 DNA sequence: TGTGCCAGCAGTTTGCGGGATTATAATTCACCCCTCCACTTT.

This rearrangement joins TRBV9 to TRBJ1-3; unclear D gene. The CDR3 sequence is 16 residues long. The V and J ends lost 3 bases and 0 bases respectively, with 13 bases between them. In germline, CDR1 is SGDLS, CDR2 YYNGEE. The CDR3 spells CASSESASFSGNTIYF. The CDR3 bases are TGTGCCAGCAGCGAGAGTGCGTCCTTCTCTGGAAACACCATATATTTT.